Following are 13 T cell receptor beta chains from one sample sequenced in a study of neoadjuvant anti-PD-1 for oral cavity cancer. Sequencing was performed with immunoSEQ multiplex PCR; in TCRdb, only in-frame clones are kept and a portion is missing. This sample has more than 50,000 clones, with 70% to 85% found just once. Here the sequenced sample was PBMCs, taken before nivolumab (anti-PD-1) treatment. These receptors originate from a person aged 35-79 years with oral cavity squamous cell carcinoma.

The V call is TRBV11-2, the J call TRBJ2-7; perhaps TRBD1 as D (6 bases). The germline V gene has CDR1 SGHAT and CDR2 FQNNGV. The V gene lost 0 bases and the J gene lost 7 bases, with 16 bases spanning the gap. The CDR3 extends over 15 amino acids. Written as DNA, the CDR3 is TGTGCCAGCAGCTTAGACGGGACACCCGTCTCTGAGCAGTACTTC. This codes for CASSLDGTPVSEQYF.

The CDR3 region has the DNA TGTGCCAGCAAACCCGGGACTAGCATCACAGATACGCAGTATTTT. Translation: CASKPGTSITDTQYF. The gene calls are TRBV6-5 and TRBJ2-3; 9 nucleotides align to TRBD2. V shed 7 bases and J 2 bases; nucleotides not matched to a gene: 7. Germline CDR1 MNHEY, CDR2 SVGAGI. This CDR3 comprises 15 residues.

This chain connects TRBV5-1 to TRBJ1-4; 10 bases match TRBD1. V lost 4 bases and J lost 8; bases outside the gene matches: 11. Germline V gene sequence: CDR1 SGHRS, CDR2 YFSETQ. The CDR3 covers 16 residues. This CDR3 reads CASSTSTGGIGEKLFF. As DNA, the CDR3 is TGCGCCAGCAGCACGTCGACAGGGGGCATAGGAGAAAAACTGTTTTTT.

The gene calls are TRBV11-2 and TRBJ2-1; D might be TRBD2 (6 bases). The CDR3 spans 14 residues. Germline V gives CDR1 SGHAT, CDR2 FQNNGV. The germline V and J ends were trimmed by 5 bases and 8 bases, with 16 bases remaining between them. CDR3 sequence reads: CASSPAGPFDEQFF. CDR3 coding DNA: TGTGCCAGCAGCCCGGCGGGACCGTTCGATGAGCAGTTCTTC.

V usage is TRBV19 and J usage is TRBJ1-3; D is uncertain. CDR3 length: 15 amino acids. V lost 5 bases, J lost 0 bases, and 11 bases lay in between. Germline lookup yields CDR1 LNHDA and CDR2 SQIVND (reference sequence). The CDR3 DNA reads as TGTGCCAGTAGTGACTACTCCCTCTCTGGAAACACCATATATTTT. Translation gives CASSDYSLSGNTIYF. The full variable domain, completed using reference TRBV19 and TRBJ1-3, is DGGITQSPKYLFRKEGQNVTLSCEQNLNHDAMYWYRQDPGQGLRLIYYSQIVNDFQKGDIAEGYSVSREKKESFPLTVTSAQKNPTAFYLCASSDYSLSGNTIYFGEGSWLTVV.

The chain recombines TRBV5-1 with TRBJ2-1, with TRBD2 identical over 7 bases. Trimming removed 0 bases from V and 0 bases from J; junction bases left unmatched: 3. Germline V gene data show CDR1 as SGHRS and CDR2 as YFSETQ. The CDR3 contains 16 residues. The CDR3 is CASSLAGGSSYNEQFF. In DNA, the CDR3 is TGCGCCAGCAGCTTGGCCGGGGGGAGCTCCTACAATGAGCAGTTCTTC. Drawing the rest from reference TRBV5-1 and TRBJ2-1, the complete variable domain is KAGVTQTPRYLIKTRGQQVTLSCSPISGHRSVSWYQQTPGQGLQFLFEYFSETQRNKGNFPGRFSGRQFSNSRSEMNVSTLELGDSALYLCASSLAGGSSYNEQFFGPGTRLTVL.

The chain recombines TRBV4-1 with TRBJ2-7; 7 bases map to TRBD2. The germline V gene encodes CDR1 MGHRA and CDR2 YSYEKL. V lost 4 bases to trimming and J lost 2 bases; unmatched junction nucleotides: 11. CDR3 length: 16 residues. CDR3 sequence reads: CASSPRGRETTYEQYF. The CDR3 DNA reads TGCGCCAGCAGCCCCCGTGGGCGGGAGACGACCTACGAGCAGTACTTC.

V usage is TRBV28 and J usage is TRBJ1-5; weak D call: TRBD1 (5 bases). Between the trimmed V and J ends, which lost 2 bases and 7 bases, there was a span of 15 bases. Germline loops: CDR1 MDHEN, CDR2 SYDVKM. This CDR3 comprises 15 residues. In nucleotides, the CDR3 is TGTGCCAGCAGTTTACACGGGCGGGGGATGCAGCCCCAGCATTTT. Translated: CASSLHGRGMQPQHF. Variable domain in full (rest from reference TRBV28 and TRBJ1-5): DVKVTQSSRYLVKRTGEKVFLECVQDMDHENMFWYRQDPGLGLRLIYFSYDVKMKEKGDIPEGYSVSREKKERFSLILESASTNQTSMYLCASSLHGRGMQPQHFGDGTRLSIL.

This sequence joins TRBV27 and TRBJ1-2, with D perhaps matching TRBD1 (5 bases). The CDR3 covers 14 residues. Trimming cost V 3 bases and J 8 bases, with 16 bases left between them. Germline-derived CDR1 and CDR2 are MNHEY and SMNVEV (reference sequence). CDR3 sequence: CASSFRQGGLGYTF. In nucleotides, the CDR3 is TGTGCCAGCAGTTTCCGCCAGGGAGGCCTAGGCTACACCTTC.

The J gene is TRBJ2-5, the V gene TRBV7-2; 11 nucleotides align to TRBD2. Looked up from germline, CDR1 is SGHTA and CDR2 is FQGNSA. J gave up 4 bases and V 5 bases, and 6 bases lay outside the gene matches. The CDR3 length is 15 residues. CDR3 sequence reads: CASSRLAGGSETQYF. Written as DNA, the CDR3 is TGTGCCAGCAGCCGTTTAGCGGGAGGGTCAGAGACCCAGTACTTC.

The V call is TRBV11-2, the J call TRBJ2-3; the D is unclear. CDR1 and CDR2 (germline): SGHAT, FQNNGV. This CDR3 comprises 16 residues. Trimming stripped 9 bases from V and 4 bases from J, with 23 bases between. In DNA form, the CDR3 reads TGTGCCAGTCCCTTCCCCCAAAGGACGGGCGCAGATACGCAGTATTTT. Translation gives CASPFPQRTGADTQYF.

The V call is TRBV4-1, the J call TRBJ2-1; D unresolved. CDR1 is MGHRA and CDR2 is YSYEKL in the germline V gene. The CDR3 is 15 residues long. The V and J ends lost 1 base and 3 bases respectively, with 10 bases between them. CDR3 protein: CASSQVDAGYNEQFF. CDR3 bases: TGCGCCAGCAGCCAAGTCGACGCAGGCTACAATGAGCAGTTCTTC.

The V and J genes are TRBV2 and TRBJ1-6, with a weak D call TRBD1 (5 bases). The CDR3 covers 14 residues. V gave up 6 bases and J gave up 6 bases, with 12 bases separating them. Germline V CDR1 and CDR2: SNHLY, FYNNEI. The CDR3 DNA reads TGTGCCAGCAGCCAGGGCTCCGGTAATTCACCCCTCCACTTT. Its protein is CASSQGSGNSPLHF. Complete variable domain (other parts from reference TRBV2 and TRBJ1-6): EPEVTQTPSHQVTQMGQEVILRCVPISNHLYFYWYRQILGQKVEFLVSFYNNEISEKSEIFDDQFSVERPDGSNFTLKIRSTKLEDSAMYFCASSQGSGNSPLHFGNGTRLTVT.